Sequencing of this T cell receptor beta chain was carried out in a study of T cell responses to AZD1222 COVID-19 vaccine. Study-level findings and limits: Sampling captured repertoires only after the peak T cell response. Clonal diversity may have been underestimated, and the donors were mostly white British, with more females than males. In the spike-specific TCR repertoire, nearly half reportedly target unmutated variant regions.

There are 12 residues in the CDR3. The V gene lost 2 bases and the J gene lost 0 bases, with 5 bases spanning the gap. Germline V lookup: CDR1 GTSNPN, CDR2 SVGIG (reference sequence). Using immunoSEQ multiplex PCR, the repertoire was profiled, and TCRdb retains in-frame clones only, with some absent. The sample holds more than 75,000 clones, about nine tenths seen once. Comments on this clone: No antigen is known for it.

The origin of this receptor is an adult who received the AZD1222 COVID-19 vaccine. Sequenced here: peripheral blood, sampled 28 days after the second AZD1222 dose. V usage is TRBV30 and J usage is TRBJ2-7, with no clear D. The CDR3 sequence is CAWSKSSYEQYF. As DNA, the CDR3 is TGTGCCTGGAGTAAGAGCTCCTACGAGCAGTACTTC. The whole variable domain, remainder taken from reference TRBV30 and TRBJ2-7, is SQTIHQWPATLVQPVGSPLSLECTVEGTSNPNLYWYRQAAGRGLQLLFYSVGIGQISSEVPQNLSASRPQDRQFILSSKKLLLSDSGFYLCAWSKSSYEQYFGPGTRLTVT.